This is a list of T cell receptor beta chains from one sample in a study of shared clonotypes between healthy human individuals. Some clones are missing from TCRdb's copy, which holds only in-frame ones; the method was immunoSEQ multiplex PCR. The sample has roughly 1,500,000 clones, nearly 99% seen once. Source material: naive CD4+ T cells sorted from blood. The receptors shown here come from a man aged 30 to 45 in good health. The CDR3 runs from the conserved cysteine through the conserved F or W. D genes are given only for firm matches. Size tells how often a clone was seen (once, few, many) or the class of an expanded clone, and some rows leave it out.

CDR3 protein: CASSPLADEDTQYF
CDR3 DNA: TGTGCCAGCTCACCGTTGGCAGATGAAGATACGCAGTATTTT
D gene: -
CDR3 length: 14
clone size: -
V gene: TRBV18
J gene: TRBJ2-3

CDR3 protein: CSGTGDRNNGYTF
CDR3 DNA: TGCAGCGGGACGGGGGACAGGAACAACGGCTACACCTTC
D gene: TRBD1
CDR3 length: 13
clone size: -
V gene: TRBV29-1
J gene: TRBJ1-2

CDR3 protein: CASMADIAKNIQYF
CDR3 DNA: TGTGCCAGCATGGCGGATATAGCCAAAAACATTCAGTACTTC
D gene: -
CDR3 length: 14
clone size: -
V gene: TRBV2
J gene: TRBJ2-4

CDR3 protein: CASSHNDIGLQPQHF
CDR3 DNA: TGCGCCAGCAGCCATAACGACATCGGGCTTCAGCCCCAGCATTTT
D gene: -
CDR3 length: 15
clone size: -
V gene: TRBV4-1
J gene: TRBJ1-5

CDR3 protein: CASSTHRVNGELFF
CDR3 DNA: TGTGCCAGTAGCACCCACAGGGTCAACGGGGAGCTGTTTTTT
D gene: -
CDR3 length: 14
clone size: -
V gene: TRBV19
J gene: TRBJ2-2

CDR3 protein: CASSSQGASGNTIYF
CDR3 DNA: TGTGCCAGCAGCTCTCAGGGTGCCTCTGGAAACACCATATATTTT
D gene: -
CDR3 length: 15
clone size: -
V gene: TRBV7-8
J gene: TRBJ1-3

CDR3 protein: CASTKYFVGTYEQYF
CDR3 DNA: TGTGCCAGCACCAAGTATTTTGTGGGAACCTACGAGCAGTACTTC
D gene: -
CDR3 length: 15
clone size: once
V gene: TRBV6-5
J gene: TRBJ2-7

CDR3 protein: CASSAGVREQFF
CDR3 DNA: TGTGCCAGCAGCGCAGGGGTACGTGAGCAGTTCTTC
D gene: -
CDR3 length: 12
clone size: -
V gene: TRBV28
J gene: TRBJ2-1

CDR3 protein: CASSVSGTGGNTGELFF
CDR3 DNA: TGTGCCAGCAGCGTATCCGGGACAGGGGGCAACACCGGGGAGCTGTTTTTT
D gene: TRBD1
CDR3 length: 17
clone size: -
V gene: TRBV9
J gene: TRBJ2-2

CDR3 protein: CASSERTGQETQYF
CDR3 DNA: TGTGCCAGCAGTGAGCGGACAGGCCAAGAGACCCAGTACTTC
D gene: TRBD1
CDR3 length: 14
clone size: -
V gene: TRBV2
J gene: TRBJ2-5

CDR3 protein: CASSFPGTSGYSYEQYF
CDR3 DNA: TGTGCCAGCAGTTTTCCCGGGACTAGCGGTTACTCCTACGAGCAGTACTTC
D gene: TRBD2
CDR3 length: 17
clone size: -
V gene: TRBV27
J gene: TRBJ2-7

CDR3 protein: CASSRSAGTGFLLFF
CDR3 DNA: TGTGCCAGCTCACGATCCGCCGGGACAGGGTTTTTACTGTTTTTT
D gene: TRBD1
CDR3 length: 15
clone size: -
V gene: TRBV18
J gene: TRBJ1-4

CDR3 protein: CASSEREGEETQYF
CDR3 DNA: TGTGCCAGCAGCGAGAGGGAGGGAGAAGAGACCCAGTACTTC
D gene: TRBD2
CDR3 length: 14
clone size: -
V gene: TRBV9
J gene: TRBJ2-5

CDR3 protein: CASSGRQGGATNEKLFF
CDR3 DNA: TGTGCCAGCAGTGGACGACAGGGAGGTGCAACTAATGAAAAACTGTTTTTT
D gene: TRBD1
CDR3 length: 17
clone size: -
V gene: TRBV6-1
J gene: TRBJ1-4

CDR3 protein: CSASRPHGYTF
CDR3 DNA: TGCAGTGCTAGCCGGCCCCATGGCTACACCTTC
D gene: -
CDR3 length: 11
clone size: -
V gene: TRBV20-1
J gene: TRBJ1-2

CDR3 protein: CASSIGTREPTDTQYF
CDR3 DNA: TGTGCCAGTAGTATTGGGACGCGGGAGCCCACAGATACGCAGTATTTT
D gene: TRBD2
CDR3 length: 16
clone size: -
V gene: TRBV19
J gene: TRBJ2-3

CDR3 protein: CARRRQGAIGTEAFF
CDR3 DNA: TGTGCCCGCCGCAGGCAGGGGGCGATTGGCACTGAAGCTTTCTTT
D gene: TRBD1
CDR3 length: 15
clone size: once
V gene: TRBV6-1
J gene: TRBJ1-1

CDR3 protein: CAWRVVETNNYGYTF
CDR3 DNA: TGTGCCTGGAGGGTAGTAGAAACCAATAACTATGGCTACACCTTC
D gene: -
CDR3 length: 15
clone size: -
V gene: TRBV30
J gene: TRBJ1-2

CDR3 protein: CASSLGQGSSEAFF
CDR3 DNA: TGCGCCAGCAGCTTAGGGCAGGGAAGTTCTGAAGCTTTCTTT
D gene: -
CDR3 length: 14
clone size: -
V gene: TRBV5-1
J gene: TRBJ1-1

CDR3 protein: CAISEIGPVGETQYF
CDR3 DNA: TGTGCCATCAGTGAAATCGGCCCAGTCGGGGAGACCCAGTACTTC
D gene: -
CDR3 length: 15
clone size: -
V gene: TRBV10-3
J gene: TRBJ2-5

CDR3 protein: CANSLREPLIGEQFF
CDR3 DNA: TGTGCCAACAGTTTGCGGGAGCCCCTAATCGGTGAGCAGTTCTTC
D gene: TRBD2
CDR3 length: 15
clone size: -
V gene: TRBV28
J gene: TRBJ2-1

CDR3 protein: CASSVGTSGFFEQYF
CDR3 DNA: TGTGCCAGCAGCGTAGGCACTAGCGGGTTCTTTGAGCAGTACTTC
D gene: TRBD2
CDR3 length: 15
clone size: -
V gene: TRBV9
J gene: TRBJ2-7

CDR3 protein: CATSRDWLTGYEQYF
CDR3 DNA: TGTGCCACCAGCAGAGATTGGCTCACTGGGTACGAGCAGTACTTC
D gene: -
CDR3 length: 15
clone size: -
V gene: TRBV15
J gene: TRBJ2-7

CDR3 protein: CASSERASLAGANEQFF
CDR3 DNA: TGTGCCAGCAGTGAAAGAGCGTCGCTAGCGGGAGCCAATGAGCAGTTCTTC
D gene: TRBD2
CDR3 length: 17
clone size: -
V gene: TRBV6-1
J gene: TRBJ2-1

CDR3 protein: CASSASGWGLPSTDTQYF
CDR3 DNA: TGTGCCAGCAGTGCCTCAGGGTGGGGTCTACCTAGCACAGATACGCAGTATTTT
D gene: -
CDR3 length: 18
clone size: -
V gene: TRBV25-1
J gene: TRBJ2-3

CDR3 protein: CASSSPGMGDTIYF
CDR3 DNA: TGTGCCAGCAGCTCCCCTGGAATGGGTGACACCATATATTTT
D gene: -
CDR3 length: 14
clone size: -
V gene: TRBV28
J gene: TRBJ1-3

CDR3 protein: CASSQTGINEQFF
CDR3 DNA: TGTGCCAGCAGCCAGACGGGGATAAATGAGCAGTTCTTC
D gene: -
CDR3 length: 13
clone size: -
V gene: TRBV5-6
J gene: TRBJ2-1

CDR3 protein: CASSFSWGSSYEQYF
CDR3 DNA: TGTGCCAGCAGTTTTTCTTGGGGGAGCTCCTACGAGCAGTACTTC
D gene: -
CDR3 length: 15
clone size: -
V gene: TRBV28
J gene: TRBJ2-7

CDR3 protein: CASSLDGLEGETQYF
CDR3 DNA: TGTGCCAGCAGCTTAGATGGGTTAGAAGGAGAGACCCAGTACTTC
D gene: -
CDR3 length: 15
clone size: -
V gene: TRBV11-2
J gene: TRBJ2-5

CDR3 protein: CASAEGWEAEAFF
CDR3 DNA: TGTGCCAGCGCTGAGGGATGGGAGGCTGAAGCTTTCTTT
D gene: -
CDR3 length: 13
clone size: -
V gene: TRBV28
J gene: TRBJ1-1

CDR3 protein: CASMLSGSSNEQFF
CDR3 DNA: TGTGCCAGTATGTTAAGCGGGAGTAGCAATGAGCAGTTCTTC
D gene: TRBD2
CDR3 length: 14
clone size: -
V gene: TRBV19
J gene: TRBJ2-1

CDR3 protein: CASSILPRLAGTETQYF
CDR3 DNA: TGTGCCAGTAGTATTTTGCCCCGACTAGCTGGAACGGAGACCCAGTACTTC
D gene: TRBD2
CDR3 length: 17
clone size: -
V gene: TRBV19
J gene: TRBJ2-5

CDR3 protein: CASSQDLGGDAYEQYF
CDR3 DNA: TGCGCCAGCAGCCAAGATCTTGGAGGGGACGCCTACGAGCAGTACTTC
D gene: -
CDR3 length: 16
clone size: -
V gene: TRBV4-3
J gene: TRBJ2-7

CDR3 protein: CSVEDGTDTQYF
CDR3 DNA: TGCAGCGTTGAGGACGGCACAGATACGCAGTATTTT
D gene: -
CDR3 length: 12
clone size: -
V gene: TRBV29-1
J gene: TRBJ2-3

CDR3 protein: CATSRAYLGLVSRSGTDTQYF
CDR3 DNA: TGTGCCACCAGCAGAGCCTACCTGGGACTAGTATCAAGGAGCGGCACAGATACGCAGTATTTT
D gene: TRBD2
CDR3 length: 21
clone size: once
V gene: TRBV15
J gene: TRBJ2-3

CDR3 protein: CATSRGDRATDTQYF
CDR3 DNA: TGTGCCACCAGCAGAGGGGACAGGGCGACAGATACGCAGTATTTT
D gene: TRBD1
CDR3 length: 15
clone size: -
V gene: TRBV15
J gene: TRBJ2-3

CDR3 protein: CASSFRRTSGKETQYF
CDR3 DNA: TGTGCCAGCAGTTTTCGAAGGACTAGCGGAAAAGAGACCCAGTACTTC
D gene: TRBD2
CDR3 length: 16
clone size: -
V gene: TRBV27
J gene: TRBJ2-5

CDR3 protein: CASSPRGSNEQFF
CDR3 DNA: TGTGCCAGCTCACCGCGAGGAAGCAATGAGCAGTTCTTC
D gene: -
CDR3 length: 13
clone size: -
V gene: TRBV18
J gene: TRBJ2-1

CDR3 protein: CASSVASRGESGANVLTF
CDR3 DNA: TGTGCCAGCAGCGTAGCTAGCAGGGGTGAATCTGGGGCCAACGTCCTGACTTTC
D gene: -
CDR3 length: 18
clone size: -
V gene: TRBV9
J gene: TRBJ2-6

CDR3 protein: CASSMTENSYEQYF
CDR3 DNA: TGTGCCAGCAGCATGACAGAGAACTCCTACGAGCAGTACTTC
D gene: -
CDR3 length: 14
clone size: -
V gene: TRBV7-9
J gene: TRBJ2-7

CDR3 protein: CASRKAMGGTYGYTF
CDR3 DNA: TGTGCCAGTAGAAAGGCGATGGGCGGTACCTATGGCTACACCTTC
D gene: -
CDR3 length: 15
clone size: -
V gene: TRBV19
J gene: TRBJ1-2

CDR3 protein: CASSSSTGELFF
CDR3 DNA: TGTGCCAGCAGCTCGTCAACCGGGGAGCTGTTTTTT
D gene: -
CDR3 length: 12
clone size: -
V gene: TRBV5-6
J gene: TRBJ2-2

CDR3 protein: CASSLAPGTDTQYF
CDR3 DNA: TGTGCCAGCAGCTTAGCCCCAGGAACAGATACGCAGTATTTT
D gene: -
CDR3 length: 14
clone size: -
V gene: TRBV11-3
J gene: TRBJ2-3

CDR3 protein: CASSTSGRAGTGELFF
CDR3 DNA: TGTGCCAGCAGCACTAGCGGGAGGGCCGGCACCGGGGAGCTGTTTTTT
D gene: TRBD2
CDR3 length: 16
clone size: -
V gene: TRBV7-9
J gene: TRBJ2-2

CDR3 protein: CASSISGTTYNEQFF
CDR3 DNA: TGCGCCAGCAGCATAAGCGGTACGACCTACAATGAGCAGTTCTTC
D gene: -
CDR3 length: 15
clone size: -
V gene: TRBV5-1
J gene: TRBJ2-1

CDR3 protein: CASSLHRAGDEKLFF
CDR3 DNA: TGTGCCAGCAGCTTACACAGGGCCGGGGATGAAAAACTGTTTTTT
D gene: -
CDR3 length: 15
clone size: -
V gene: TRBV7-2
J gene: TRBJ1-4

CDR3 protein: CASSRDAYEQYF
CDR3 DNA: TGTGCCAGCTCTCGGGACGCCTACGAGCAGTACTTC
D gene: -
CDR3 length: 12
clone size: -
V gene: TRBV18
J gene: TRBJ2-7

CDR3 protein: CATRTGAYEQYF
CDR3 DNA: TGTGCCACCCGGACAGGGGCCTACGAGCAGTACTTC
D gene: TRBD1
CDR3 length: 12
clone size: -
V gene: TRBV6-1
J gene: TRBJ2-7

CDR3 protein: CASSFPRTPGANVLTF
CDR3 DNA: TGTGCCAGCAGCTTTCCCCGGACACCTGGGGCCAACGTCCTGACTTTC
D gene: -
CDR3 length: 16
clone size: -
V gene: TRBV11-2
J gene: TRBJ2-6

CDR3 protein: CSVAPGSSNEKLFF
CDR3 DNA: TGCAGCGTTGCCCCAGGTTCCTCTAATGAAAAACTGTTTTTT
D gene: -
CDR3 length: 14
clone size: -
V gene: TRBV29-1
J gene: TRBJ1-4

CDR3 protein: CASHTTGDNHGYTF
CDR3 DNA: TGTGCCAGTCATACCACCGGGGACAATCACGGCTACACCTTC
D gene: -
CDR3 length: 14
clone size: -
V gene: TRBV28
J gene: TRBJ1-2

CDR3 protein: CASSVRGHGEGITEAFF
CDR3 DNA: TGTGCCAGCAGCGTTAGGGGCCACGGTGAGGGGATCACTGAAGCTTTCTTT
D gene: -
CDR3 length: 17
clone size: -
V gene: TRBV7-2
J gene: TRBJ1-1

CDR3 protein: CASSSDRGDEQFF
CDR3 DNA: TGTGCCAGCAGCTCGGACAGGGGCGATGAGCAGTTCTTC
D gene: TRBD1
CDR3 length: 13
clone size: -
V gene: TRBV7-8
J gene: TRBJ2-1